This entry is about one T cell receptor (beta chain). In the study's own analysis: Reference gene primer amplification in the assay estimated nucleated cell counts. Profiling relied on immunoSEQ multiplex PCR, and the TCRdb table lists in-frame clones only, not all of them. The V and J calls and clone size are taken from that table; D and trimming were inferred from the DNA. The sample consists of some 97,000 clones, around four fifths of them appearing once. The data originate from a study of blood T cell repertoires in COVID-19. About the research overall: Acute and convalescent COVID-19 specimens originated in the United States, Italy and Spain. PBMCs, B-cell-depleted T cells, or T cells provided the cDNA or gDNA that made up the material.

CDR3 size: 17 residues. V shed 4 bases and J 4 bases; nucleotides not matched to a gene: 14. CDR1 and CDR2 (germline): SGHAT, FQNNGV. The sample consisted of peripheral blood. This receptor was identified in a woman between 65 and 79 years old with acute or convalescent COVID-19. V is TRBV11-2 and J is TRBJ2-3; 7 bases line up with TRBD2. CDR3 loop: CASSSWPRSGVADTQYF. DNA for the CDR3: TGTGCCAGCAGCTCGTGGCCCCGCAGCGGGGTAGCAGATACGCAGTATTTT.